A selection of T cell receptor beta chains follows, all from one sample in a study of T cell repertoires in ileal Crohn's disease. This table comes from immunoSEQ multiplex PCR, and its TCRdb copy is limited to in-frame clones, with some not included. The table has some 10,000 clones, approximately 81% seen once. The sample comprised ileal tissue. Source of these receptors: an adult with Crohn's disease. Both conserved end residues are part of each CDR3. The D gene is left open where the match is weak. Clone size is given for some rows only: seen once, a few or many times, or a class if the clone is expanded.

>17|TRBD1|TRBJ1-1|NA|TRBV18
TGTGCCAGCTCACCAATCGGGACAGGGGGCATGAACACTGAAGCTTTCTTT
CASSPIGTGGMNTEAFF
>12|NA|TRBJ2-1|NA|TRBV4-2
TGTGCCAGCAGCCAAGCCGGAGATGAGCAGTTCTTC
CASSQAGDEQFF
>14|NA|TRBJ2-2|NA|TRBV4-2
TGTGCCACGCGGAAGGATACGAACACCGGGGAGCTGTTTTTT
CATRKDTNTGELFF
>16|TRBD2|TRBJ2-7|NA|TRBV2
TGTGCCAGCGCAAAGCCGGGACTAGCGGGTTGGTACGAGCAGTACTTC
CASAKPGLAGWYEQYF
>14|NA|TRBJ1-1|NA|TRBV18
TGTGCCAGCTCACCTCTTTCGACTAACACTGAAGCTTTCTTT
CASSPLSTNTEAFF
>16|TRBD2|TRBJ2-1|once|TRBV6-1
TGTGCCAGCAGTGTTTGGTGGACTAGCGGGGTCAATGAGCAGTTCTTC
CASSVWWTSGVNEQFF
>15|NA|TRBJ2-1|NA|TRBV5-1
TGCGCCAGCAGCTTGGGACTCAGCTCCTACAATGAGCAGTTCTTC
CASSLGLSSYNEQFF
>16|NA|TRBJ1-6|NA|TRBV7-6
TGTGCCAGCAGCTCCCGATTTGGGGGGGGCTGTTCACCCCTCCACTTT
CASSSRFGGGCSPLHF
>14|TRBD2|TRBJ2-1|NA|TRBV28
TGTGCCAGCAGTTCTAGCGGCTTCTACAATGAGCAGTTCTTC
CASSSSGFYNEQFF
>13|TRBD2|TRBJ2-1|few|TRBV7-2
TGTGCCAGCAGCTTCGGCGGGAGGGATGAGCAGTTCTTC
CASSFGGRDEQFF
>14|TRBD2|TRBJ2-5|NA|TRBV5-1
TGCGCCAGCAGAGGTCGGGGGGGAGAAGAGACCCAGTACTTC
CASRGRGGEETQYF
>14|TRBD1|TRBJ1-4|NA|TRBV6-1
TGTGCCATCGCCGGGACAGGGTATAATGAAAAACTGTTTTTT
CAIAGTGYNEKLFF
>13|NA|TRBJ1-2|NA|TRBV18
TGTGCCAGCTCACCATCGTTAGATCGTGGCTACACCTTC
CASSPSLDRGYTF
>15|TRBD1|TRBJ1-4|few|TRBV18
TGTGCCAGCTCACCACCGGGACAGGGAAATGAAAAACTGTTTTTT
CASSPPGQGNEKLFF
>18|TRBD2|TRBJ2-1|NA|TRBV4-1
TGCGCCAGCAGCCACCATCTAGCGGGAGAGAGCTCCTACAATGAGCAGTTCTTC
CASSHHLAGESSYNEQFF
>15|TRBD1|TRBJ1-3|few|TRBV25-1
TGTGCCAGCAGAGCAGGGGGCGCGTCTGGAAACACCATATATTTT
CASRAGGASGNTIYF
>14|TRBD1|TRBJ2-3|NA|TRBV10-3
TGTGCCATCAGTCCGGGACAGGGAGCGGATACGCAGTATTTT
CAISPGQGADTQYF
>12|TRBD1|TRBJ1-2|NA|TRBV7-9
TGTGCCAGCACCAGGGGGCAGGATGGCTACACCTTC
CASTRGQDGYTF
>14|NA|TRBJ1-4|NA|TRBV6-6
TGTGCCAGCGGGGGCAGAGCTTCTAATGAAAAACTGTTTTTT
CASGGRASNEKLFF
>15|NA|TRBJ1-1|NA|TRBV27
TGTGCCAGCAGGAGCAACCGAGGATCGAACACTGAAGCTTTCTTT
CASRSNRGSNTEAFF
>12|NA|TRBJ2-5|NA|TRBV5-5
TGTGCCAGCAGCTTAATCGGGGAGACCCAGTACTTC
CASSLIGETQYF
>15|TRBD1|TRBJ1-2|few|TRBV5-6
TGTGCCAGCAGCTCTCGACAGGGGGGAGACTATGGCTACACCTTC
CASSSRQGGDYGYTF
>14|TRBD1|TRBJ1-4|NA|TRBV6-6
TGTGCCAGCGGGGACAGAGCTTCTAATGAAAAACTGTTTTTT
CASGDRASNEKLFF
>14|TRBD1|TRBJ2-2|NA|TRBV15
TGTGCCACCAGCAGGGGGACAGGCACCGGGGAGCTGTTTTTT
CATSRGTGTGELFF
>12|NA|TRBJ2-1|NA|TRBV9
TGTGCCAGCAGCCCCTCTACCGGTGAGCAGTTCTTC
CASSPSTGEQFF
>18|TRBD2|TRBJ2-5|NA|TRBV28
TGTGCCAGCAGTTTATGGGGGACTAGCGGGAGGGCCCAAGAGACCCAGTACTTC
CASSLWGTSGRAQETQYF
>14|NA|TRBJ2-7|NA|TRBV14
TGTGCCAGCAGCCCTGGGTCCGGGATCTACGAGCAGTACTTC
CASSPGSGIYEQYF
>13|NA|TRBJ2-7|NA|TRBV18
TGTGCCAGCTCATCCGCGGCCGCGTACGAGCAGTACTTC
CASSSAAAYEQYF
>13|NA|TRBJ2-7|NA|TRBV27
TGTGCCAGCAGTTTGGGGAGAACCTACGAGCAGTACTTC
CASSLGRTYEQYF
>16|TRBD2|TRBJ2-7|NA|TRBV7-8
TGTGCCAGCAGCTTACTTGAGGGACTAGCCGATTACGAGCAGTACTTC
CASSLLEGLADYEQYF
>13|NA|TRBJ2-5|NA|TRBV9
TGTGCCAGCAACACCAATGGGGGGACGACCCAGTACTTC
CASNTNGGTTQYF
>16|TRBD2|TRBJ2-1|NA|TRBV11-3
TGTGCCAGCAGCTTAGGTATTAGCGGGAGGAGCGATGAGCAGTTCTTC
CASSLGISGRSDEQFF
>14|TRBD1|TRBJ2-7|NA|TRBV29-1
TGCAGCGTGACCCTGACAGGGTGGTCCTACGAGCAGTACTTC
CSVTLTGWSYEQYF
>13|NA|TRBJ1-5|NA|TRBV28
TGTGCCACCAAGGGACTCCATTATCAGCCCCAGCATTTT
CATKGLHYQPQHF
>12|NA|TRBJ2-1|NA|TRBV10-1
TGCGCCAGCAGCCGAGGGACTGTTGAGCAGTTCTTC
CASSRGTVEQFF
>13|NA|TRBJ1-1|NA|TRBV28
TGTGCCAGCAGTTCCTGGAGGGGCGGAGGTGCTTTCTTT
CASSSWRGGGAFF
>14|NA|TRBJ1-6|NA|TRBV19
TGTGCCAGTAGTAAACTTCCAGGGAACTCACCCCTCCACTTT
CASSKLPGNSPLHF
>14|NA|TRBJ2-1|NA|TRBV7-9
TGTGCCAGCAGCCTCAGGGGAAACTCCAATGAGCAGTTCTTC
CASSLRGNSNEQFF
>14|NA|TRBJ1-5|NA|TRBV28
TGTGCCAGCAGGCCCGCGGGGGTAGGGCAGCCCCAGCATTTT
CASRPAGVGQPQHF
>13|NA|TRBJ1-2|NA|TRBV19
TGTGCCAGTAAGTTCCCAGGGAACTATGGCTACACCTTC
CASKFPGNYGYTF
>14|TRBD2|TRBJ2-1|NA|TRBV9
TGTGCCAGCAGCCCCGCGGGACTAAACAATGAGCAGTTCTTC
CASSPAGLNNEQFF
>15|NA|TRBJ1-5|once|TRBV5-1
TGCGCCAGCAGCCTCTCTTCGGGGGGATGGCAGCCCCAGCATTTT
CASSLSSGGWQPQHF
>16|TRBD1|TRBJ1-2|NA|TRBV12-5
TGTGCTAGTGGTTTGCGGACAGGGGGCGGTTACTATGGCTACACCTTC
CASGLRTGGGYYGYTF
>15|TRBD1|TRBJ1-3|NA|TRBV4-2
TGTGCCAGCAGCTTTGGGACAGGGACAGGAAACACCATATATTTT
CASSFGTGTGNTIYF
>13|NA|TRBJ2-7|NA|TRBV6-1
TGTGCCAGCAGTAAAGGATGGGGCCACGAGCAGTACTTC
CASSKGWGHEQYF
>14|NA|TRBJ1-5|NA|TRBV2
TGTGCCAGCAGTGAGGAGGGCGGCAATCAGCCCCAGCATTTT
CASSEEGGNQPQHF
>13|TRBD1|TRBJ2-5|NA|TRBV7-9
TGTGCCAGCAGCTTAGAGGACAGGGAGACCCAGTACTTC
CASSLEDRETQYF
>14|NA|TRBJ1-4|NA|TRBV5-1
TGCGCCAGCAGCTTGGGACAGCTGAATGAAAAACTGTTTTTT
CASSLGQLNEKLFF
>17|TRBD2|TRBJ2-3|once|TRBV19
TGTGCCAGTAGTAAGCCCCGGACTAGCGGGATGGGAGATACGCAGTATTTT
CASSKPRTSGMGDTQYF
>14|NA|TRBJ2-7|NA|TRBV27
TGTGCCAGCAGTTTCATAACGGACACTCGCGGGCAGTACTTC
CASSFITDTRGQYF
>13|NA|TRBJ1-5|few|TRBV6-6
TGTGCCAGCAGTTCAACTGAAAATCAGCCCCAGCATTTT
CASSSTENQPQHF
>15|NA|TRBJ2-2|NA|TRBV7-3
TGTGCCAGCAGCAGACAGGGTAGCGGCACCGGGGAGCTGTTTTTT
CASSRQGSGTGELFF
>15|NA|TRBJ2-6|few|TRBV5-1
TGCGCCAGCAGCCCCCAGGGCTCTGGGGCCAACGTCCTGACTTTC
CASSPQGSGANVLTF
>15|NA|TRBJ1-1|NA|TRBV5-6
TGTGCCAGCAGCTTGACGACAGGACTTAACACTGAAGCTTTCTTT
CASSLTTGLNTEAFF
>15|NA|TRBJ1-5|NA|TRBV12-2
TGTGCAAGTCGCTCACAGGGGTTTAGGGTTCAGCCCCAGCATTTT
CASRSQGFRVQPQHF
>18|NA|TRBJ2-7|NA|TRBV5-1
TGCGCCAGCAGCTTGTATATCGAGGTGGGGGCTACTCCCTACGAGCAGTACTTC
CASSLYIEVGATPYEQYF
>14|NA|TRBJ2-5|medium-sized|TRBV6-6
TGTGCCAGCAGTTACGTGGGCAGTCAAGAGACCCAGTACTTC
CASSYVGSQETQYF
>15|NA|TRBJ1-5|few|TRBV7-8
TGTGCCAGCAGCTTAGTTGGGACAATTAATCAGCCCCAGCATTTT
CASSLVGTINQPQHF
>13|TRBD1|TRBJ2-7|NA|TRBV6-6
TGTGCCAGCAGTCAGGGGGTGCGATACGAGCAGTACTTC
CASSQGVRYEQYF
>15|NA|TRBJ2-5|NA|TRBV19
TGTGCCAGTAGTATAGTTCGAGGGATAGGGGAGACCCAGTACTTC
CASSIVRGIGETQYF